The source of this T cell receptor beta chain is a study of blood T cell repertoires in COVID-19 (dated by TCRdb to about 2020). Background on the whole study: Collaborator samples came from the United States, Italy and Spain and covered acute and convalescent phases of COVID-19. Nearly every sample came with metadata listing a de-identified subject ID, COVID-19 status, age in years and sex. The repertoires were released in a freely available public database meant as a resource for research on the immune response to SARS-CoV-2. The prospective study material was composed of cDNA or gDNA derived from T cells, B-cell-depleted T cells, or PBMCs. Deeply sampled blood TCRbeta repertoires from subjects exposed to, actively infected with, or recovered from COVID-19 were included in the dataset. Samples came from the ongoing ImmuneRACE study (first 160 participants) plus 1,254 subjects from 6 global collaborators. Where HLA class I and class II types were available, the types were taken from metadata supplied by the sample provider, not from assay-based typing. Broader findings and caveats from the paper: The amount of clinical and demographic metadata varied by source and participant and was provided uncurated.

The CDR3 covers 16 residues, taking in both the cysteine and the phenylalanine. Just CDR3 DNA is preserved here, 48 bases in frame from base 1. CDR1 and CDR2 (SEHNR, FQNEAQ) derive from the germline V gene (reference sequence). Trimming removed 5 bases from V and 1 base from J, leaving 17 bases between the germline ends. The immunoSEQ Assay, a bias-controlled multiplex PCR, was used to amplify TCRbeta CDR3 regions from genomic DNA. The paper's processing steps were these. The number of nucleated cells in each sample was estimated by amplification of reference gene primers within the assay. To quantify the absolute abundance of each unique TCRbeta CDR3 rearrangement, sequence reads were collapsed and filtered. For each sample, productive Simpson clonality was calculated as the square root of Simpson's diversity index over productive rearrangements. As stored in TCRdb, this immuneACCESS dataset retains in-frame rearrangements with V and J assigned. A fraction of the clones does not appear; measured against another copy, unresolved V genes explain less than half of the discrepancy, and the remainder lacks a known reason. The DNA gave D and trimming, while V, J and clone size come from that table. The sample data list 270,000 or so clones, and about 85% of these were observed just once. More than 10% of the sample belongs to the ten largest clones.

Each collaborating institution followed its own protocols to collect whole blood in K2EDTA tubes. Collaborator samples were shipped for TCRbeta analysis as frozen whole blood, isolated PBMCs, or DNA extracted from either sample type. This clone was recorded a few times. The antigen it binds to is not known. No base quality values were provided; no much bigger clone lies one nucleotide off. The TCR comes from a human donor in a cohort sampled during active COVID-19. Sequencing used peripheral blood. The V gene is TRBV7-9 and the J gene is TRBJ1-1; tentative D gene TRBD1, with 6 bases matching. The CDR3 region: CASSTGTNYGNTEAFF. The DNA sequence is as follows: TGTGCCAGCAGCACAGGGACGAATTATGGGAACACTGAAGCTTTCTTT.